This TCR beta chain was identified during a study of T cell clonality in common variable immunodeficiency. Repertoires were generated with immunoSEQ multiplex PCR, while TCRdb's copy carries only in-frame clones and drops some. The sample shows 40,000 to 50,000 clones, none of them appearing just once. Study-level results: Links between repertoire features and CVID complications were heterogeneity-limited. T cell subpopulation sequencing would be needed to explain CVID clonality. Fewer TCRbeta clones were shared among CVID subjects than controls.

This clone appeared many times. What it recognizes is unknown. The read halts 3 residues ahead of the CDR3 end, with the missing end drawn from the germline J gene. Germline V gene sequence: CDR1 SQVTM, CDR2 ANQGSEA. The CDR3 is 14 residues long. V gave up 4 bases and J gave up 6 bases, with 18 bases separating them. Each donor provided about 4.5 to 8.5 ml of heparinized whole blood. Source material: peripheral blood mononuclear cells. The J gene is TRBJ1-2, the V gene TRBV29-1; D gene ambiguous. This receptor was obtained from a person aged 18-69 years in good health. The CDR3 here is CSVGAGGPGDGYTF. The DNA read from the CDR3 is TGCAGCGTTGGCGCGGGAGGTCCTGGAGATGGC.